This T cell receptor (beta chain) was documented in a study of T cells in narcolepsy. Turning to the study itself: Donors had narcolepsy type 1 or type 2, or were healthy controls.

About this clone itself: Its cognate antigen is unknown.

Sequenced by immunoSEQ multiplex PCR; TCRdb stores in-frame clones only, minus some. Here the sample spans 30,000 to 35,000 clones, roughly four fifths being singletons. Points from the study as a whole: Blood of same and different patients, but not healthy controls, reportedly held recurring autoreactive clonotypes. Same-patient CSF and blood CD4+ T cell clonotypes included HCRT-specific and TRIB2-specific autoreactive ones. In some patient and control memory CD4+ samples, autoreactive clones were absent.

Trimming left V 3 bases short and J 2 bases short, with 9 bases between. CDR3 length equals 14 residues. CDR1 is SGDLS and CDR2 is YYNGEE in the germline V gene. The clonotype comes from a human donor with narcolepsy. This chain uses TRBV9 with TRBJ1-5; D perhaps matches TRBD1 (5 bases). Sequencing input: CD45RA- memory CD4+ T cells from PBMCs. The CDR3 region is CASSAGPGNQPQHF. The CDR3 coding sequence is TGTGCCAGCAGCGCAGGGCCCGGCAATCAGCCCCAGCATTTT.